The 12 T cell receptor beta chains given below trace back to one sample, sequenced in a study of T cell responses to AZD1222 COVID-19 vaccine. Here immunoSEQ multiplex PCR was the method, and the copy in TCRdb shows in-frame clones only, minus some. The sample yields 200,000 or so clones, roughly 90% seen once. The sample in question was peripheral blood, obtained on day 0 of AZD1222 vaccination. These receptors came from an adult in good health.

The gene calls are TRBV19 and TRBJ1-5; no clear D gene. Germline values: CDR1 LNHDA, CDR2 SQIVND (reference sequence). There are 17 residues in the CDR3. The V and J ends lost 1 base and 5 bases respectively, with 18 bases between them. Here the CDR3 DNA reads TGTGCCAGTAGTATAGGCGTAGTCGACCCAAGGGATCAGCCCCAGCATTTT. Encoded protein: CASSIGVVDPRDQPQHF.

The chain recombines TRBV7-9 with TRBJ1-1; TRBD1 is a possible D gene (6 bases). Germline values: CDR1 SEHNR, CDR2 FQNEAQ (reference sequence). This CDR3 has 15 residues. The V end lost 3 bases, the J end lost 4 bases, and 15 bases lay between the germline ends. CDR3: CASSFGTSLGTEAFF. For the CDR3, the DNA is TGTGCCAGCAGCTTCGGGACATCCTTAGGCACTGAAGCTTTCTTT.

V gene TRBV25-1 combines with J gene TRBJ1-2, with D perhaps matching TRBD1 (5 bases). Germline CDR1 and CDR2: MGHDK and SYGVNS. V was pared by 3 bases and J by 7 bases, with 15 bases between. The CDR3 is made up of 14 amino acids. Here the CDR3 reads CASSDGDTQGGYTF. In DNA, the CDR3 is TGTGCCAGCAGTGACGGGGATACCCAGGGTGGCTACACCTTC.

CDR3 coding DNA: TGTGCCAGCAGCTTGGGCAGCGGGAGCACCGGGGAGCTGTTTTTT. This gives the protein CASSLGSGSTGELFF. This chain links TRBV5-4 with TRBJ2-2; 8 positions match TRBD2. This CDR3 has 15 residues. The ends lost 0 bases at V and 4 bases at J; junction bases unmatched: 2. The V gene's germline CDR1 is SGHNT and CDR2 YYREEE (reference sequence).

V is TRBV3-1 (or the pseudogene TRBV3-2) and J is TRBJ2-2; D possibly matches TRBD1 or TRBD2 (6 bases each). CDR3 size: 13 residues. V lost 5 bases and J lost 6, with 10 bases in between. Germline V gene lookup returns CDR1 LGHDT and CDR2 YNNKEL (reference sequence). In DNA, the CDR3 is TGTGCCAGCAGCTGGGGGGCCCCCGGGGAGCTGTTTTTT. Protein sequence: CASSWGAPGELFF.

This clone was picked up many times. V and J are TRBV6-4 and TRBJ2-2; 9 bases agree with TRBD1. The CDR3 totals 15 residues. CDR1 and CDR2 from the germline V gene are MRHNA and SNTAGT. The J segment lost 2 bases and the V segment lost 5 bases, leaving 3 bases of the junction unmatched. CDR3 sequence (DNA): TGTGCCAGCAGTTCGGGACAGGGAAACACCGGGGAGCTGTTTTTT. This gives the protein CASSSGQGNTGELFF.

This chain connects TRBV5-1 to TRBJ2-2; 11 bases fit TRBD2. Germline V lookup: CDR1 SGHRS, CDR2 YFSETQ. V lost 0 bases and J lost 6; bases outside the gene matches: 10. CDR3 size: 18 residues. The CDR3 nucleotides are TGCGCCAGCAGCTTGGACACTAGCGGGAGAGTTCCGGCCGGGGAGCTGTTTTTT. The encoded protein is CASSLDTSGRVPAGELFF.

The CDR3 spells CAISEYAEAFF. As DNA, the CDR3 is TGTGCCATCAGTGAGTACGCTGAAGCTTTCTTT. The V and J genes are TRBV10-3 and TRBJ1-1; D is uncertain. V shed 1 base and J shed 6 bases, with 3 bases lying between them. In germline, CDR1 is ENHRY, CDR2 SYGVKD. CDR3 length: 11 amino acids.

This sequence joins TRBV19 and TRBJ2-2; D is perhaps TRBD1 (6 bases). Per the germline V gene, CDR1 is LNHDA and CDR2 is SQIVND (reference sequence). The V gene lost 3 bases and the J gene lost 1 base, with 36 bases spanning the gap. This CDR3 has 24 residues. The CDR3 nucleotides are TGTGCCAGTAGTATTCACGCCAGGGGCCGCCAGGGGAACACCGGGACGGGGAACACCGGGGAGCTGTTTTTT. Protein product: CASSIHARGRQGNTGTGNTGELFF.

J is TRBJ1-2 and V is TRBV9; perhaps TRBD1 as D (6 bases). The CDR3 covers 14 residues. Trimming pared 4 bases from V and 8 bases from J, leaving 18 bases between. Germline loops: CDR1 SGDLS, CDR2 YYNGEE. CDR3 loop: CASSTQTGRLGYTF. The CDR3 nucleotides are TGTGCCAGCAGCACACAGACAGGACGCTTAGGCTACACCTTC.

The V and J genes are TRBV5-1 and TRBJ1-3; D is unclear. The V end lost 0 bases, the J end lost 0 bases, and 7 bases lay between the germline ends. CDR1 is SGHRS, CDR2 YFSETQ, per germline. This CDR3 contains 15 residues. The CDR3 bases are TGCGCCAGCAGCTTGGGAGGGAACTCTGGAAACACCATATATTTT. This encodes CASSLGGNSGNTIYF.

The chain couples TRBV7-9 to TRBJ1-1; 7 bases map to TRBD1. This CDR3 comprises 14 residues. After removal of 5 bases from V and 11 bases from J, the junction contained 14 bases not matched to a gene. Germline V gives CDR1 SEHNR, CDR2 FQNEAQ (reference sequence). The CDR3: CASSPLRQGIYAFF. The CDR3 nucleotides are TGTGCCAGCAGCCCCCTCCGACAGGGTATCTATGCTTTCTTT.